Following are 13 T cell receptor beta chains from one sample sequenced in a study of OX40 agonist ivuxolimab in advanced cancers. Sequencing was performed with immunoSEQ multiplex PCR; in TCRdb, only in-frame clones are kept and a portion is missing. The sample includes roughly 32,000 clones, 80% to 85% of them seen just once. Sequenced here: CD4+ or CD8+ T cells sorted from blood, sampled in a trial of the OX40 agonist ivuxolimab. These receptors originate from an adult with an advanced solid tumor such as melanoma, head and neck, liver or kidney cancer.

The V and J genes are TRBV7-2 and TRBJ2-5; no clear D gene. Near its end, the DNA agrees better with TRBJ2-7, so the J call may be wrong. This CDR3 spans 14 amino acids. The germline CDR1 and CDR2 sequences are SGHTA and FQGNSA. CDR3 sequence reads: CASSLSGAAYEQYF. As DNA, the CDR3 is TGTGCCAGCAGCTTATCTGGTGCAGCCTACGAGCAGTACTTC.

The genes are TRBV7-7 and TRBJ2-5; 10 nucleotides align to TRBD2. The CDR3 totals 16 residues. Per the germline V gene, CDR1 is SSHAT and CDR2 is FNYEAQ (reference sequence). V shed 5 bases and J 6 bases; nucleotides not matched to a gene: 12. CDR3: CASSPRTSGGGKTQYF. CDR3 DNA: TGTGCCAGCAGCCCAAGGACTAGCGGTGGTGGGAAGACCCAGTACTTC. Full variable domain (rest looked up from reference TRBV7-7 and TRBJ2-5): GAGVSQSPRYKVTKRGQDVTLRCDPISSHATLYWYQQALGQGPEFLTYFNYEAQPDKSGLPSDRFSAERPEGSISTLTIQRTEQRDSAMYRCASSPRTSGGGKTQYFGPGTRLLVL.

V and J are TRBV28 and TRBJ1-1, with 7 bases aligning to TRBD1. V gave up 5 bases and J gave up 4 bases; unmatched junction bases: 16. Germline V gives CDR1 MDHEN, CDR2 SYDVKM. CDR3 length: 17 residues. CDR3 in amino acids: CASSPISGTVFSTEAFF. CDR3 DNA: TGTGCCAGCAGTCCCATTTCCGGGACAGTCTTTTCCACTGAAGCTTTCTTT. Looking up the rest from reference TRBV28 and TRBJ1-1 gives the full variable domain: DVKVTQSSRYLVKRTGEKVFLECVQDMDHENMFWYRQDPGLGLRLIYFSYDVKMKEKGDIPEGYSVSREKKERFSLILESASTNQTSMYLCASSPISGTVFSTEAFFGQGTRLTVV.

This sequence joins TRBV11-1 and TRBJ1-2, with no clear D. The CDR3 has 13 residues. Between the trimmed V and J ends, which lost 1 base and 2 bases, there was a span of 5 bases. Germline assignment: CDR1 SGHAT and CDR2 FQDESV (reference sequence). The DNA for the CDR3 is TGTGCCAGCAGCTTAGAACGGAACTATGGCTACACCTTC. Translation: CASSLERNYGYTF.

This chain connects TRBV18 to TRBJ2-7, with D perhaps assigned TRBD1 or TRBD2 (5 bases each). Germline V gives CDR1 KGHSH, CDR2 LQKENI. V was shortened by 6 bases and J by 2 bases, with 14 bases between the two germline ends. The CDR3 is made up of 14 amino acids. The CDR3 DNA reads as TGTGCCAGCTCCATCGGGACGGCAACCTACGAGCAGTACTTC. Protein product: CASSIGTATYEQYF.

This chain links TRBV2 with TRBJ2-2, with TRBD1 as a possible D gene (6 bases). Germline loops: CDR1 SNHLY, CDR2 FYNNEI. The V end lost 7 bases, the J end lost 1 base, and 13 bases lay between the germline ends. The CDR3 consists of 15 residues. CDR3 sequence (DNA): TGTGCCAGCACTACCCAACAGGGGAACACCGGGGAGCTGTTTTTT. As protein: CASTTQQGNTGELFF.

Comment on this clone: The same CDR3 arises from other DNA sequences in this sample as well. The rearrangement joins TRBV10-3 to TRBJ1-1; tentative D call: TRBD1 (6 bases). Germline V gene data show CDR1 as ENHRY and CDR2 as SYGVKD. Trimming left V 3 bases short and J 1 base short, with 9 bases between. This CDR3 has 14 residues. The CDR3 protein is CAISEGGGNTEAFF. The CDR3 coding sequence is TGTGCCATCAGTGAAGGGGGGGGGAACACTGAAGCTTTCTTT.

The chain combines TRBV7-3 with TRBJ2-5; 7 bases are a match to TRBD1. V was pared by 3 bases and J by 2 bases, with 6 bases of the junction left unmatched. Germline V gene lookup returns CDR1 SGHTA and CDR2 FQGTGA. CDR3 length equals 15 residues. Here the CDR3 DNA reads TGTGCCAGCAGCTTGGGACAGTTATCACAAGAGACCCAGTACTTC. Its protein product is CASSLGQLSQETQYF. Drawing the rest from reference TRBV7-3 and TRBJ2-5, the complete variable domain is GAGVSQTPSNKVTEKGKYVELRCDPISGHTALYWYRQSLGQGPEFLIYFQGTGAADDSGLPNDRFFAVRPEGSVSTLKIQRTERGDSAVYLCASSLGQLSQETQYFGPGTRLLVL.

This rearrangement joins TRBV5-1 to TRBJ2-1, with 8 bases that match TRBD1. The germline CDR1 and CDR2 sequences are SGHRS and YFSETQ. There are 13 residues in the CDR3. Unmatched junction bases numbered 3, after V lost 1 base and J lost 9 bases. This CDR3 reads CASSLSGGFEQFF. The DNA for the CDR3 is TGCGCCAGCAGCTTGTCAGGGGGCTTTGAGCAGTTCTTC. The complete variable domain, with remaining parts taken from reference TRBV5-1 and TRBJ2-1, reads KAGVTQTPRYLIKTRGQQVTLSCSPISGHRSVSWYQQTPGQGLQFLFEYFSETQRNKGNFPGRFSGRQFSNSRSEMNVSTLELGDSALYLCASSLSGGFEQFFGPGTRLTVL.

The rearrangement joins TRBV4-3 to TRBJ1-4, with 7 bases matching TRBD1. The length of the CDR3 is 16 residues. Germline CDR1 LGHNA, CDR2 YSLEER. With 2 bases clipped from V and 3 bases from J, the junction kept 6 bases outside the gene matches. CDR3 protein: CASSQLQGTANEKLFF. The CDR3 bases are TGCGCCAGCAGCCAACTACAGGGGACGGCTAATGAAAAACTGTTTTTT.

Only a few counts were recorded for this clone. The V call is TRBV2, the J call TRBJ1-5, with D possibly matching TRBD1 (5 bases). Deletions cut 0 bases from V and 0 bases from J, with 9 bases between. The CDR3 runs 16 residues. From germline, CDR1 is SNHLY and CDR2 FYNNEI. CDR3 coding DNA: TGTGCCAGCAGTGAAGCGGGGGGAACTAGCAATCAGCCCCAGCATTTT. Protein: CASSEAGGTSNQPQHF.

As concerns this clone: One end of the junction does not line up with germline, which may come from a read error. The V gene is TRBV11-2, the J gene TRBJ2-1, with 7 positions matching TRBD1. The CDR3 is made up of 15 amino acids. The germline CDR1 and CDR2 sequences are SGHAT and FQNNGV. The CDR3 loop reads CTSSPRGNSYNEQFF. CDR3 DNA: TGTACCAGCAGCCCCAGGGGGAACTCTTACAATGAGCAGTTCTTC. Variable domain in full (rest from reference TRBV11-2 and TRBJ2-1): EAGVAQSPRYKIIEKRQSVAFWCNPISGHATLYWYQQILGQGPKLLIQFQNNGVVDDSQLPKDRFSAERLKGVDSTLKIQPAKLEDSAVYLCTSSPRGNSYNEQFFGPGTRLTVL.

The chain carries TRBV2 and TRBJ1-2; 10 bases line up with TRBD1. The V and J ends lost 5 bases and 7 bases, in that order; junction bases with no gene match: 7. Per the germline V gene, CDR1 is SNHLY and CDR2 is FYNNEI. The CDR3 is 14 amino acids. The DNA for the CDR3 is TGTGCCAGCAGTCCGGGACAGGGGATCGGTGGCTACACCTTC. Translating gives CASSPGQGIGGYTF.